Listed below are T cell receptor beta chains from one sample, sequenced in a study of CD8+CD57+ T cells in acquired aplastic anemia. TCRdb independently ran MiXCR on the reads; one entry per CDR3 protein. This table holds around 230,000 distinct CDR3 sequences, around 63% found once. Material: sorted CD4+, CD8+, or CD8+CD57+ T cells (not recorded which) from PBMCs. Receptors were obtained from a human donor in good health. The CDR3 runs from the conserved cysteine through the conserved F or W. A D gene is named only where the DNA matches it firmly. Not all rows give a size; the values are once, few, many and, for expanded clones, a class.

TRBV7-2	NA	NA	TRBJ1-1	TGTGCCAGCAGACTCCAAGGGACTGAAGCTTTCTTT	CASRLQGTEAFF
TRBV15	few	TRBD1	TRBJ2-1	TGTGCCACCAGCCGGAGGCAGGGGGAACTGAATGAGCAGTTCTTC	CATSRRQGELNEQFF
TRBV6-4	many	TRBD1	TRBJ2-2	TGTGCCAGCAGTGGGGCTCCGGGACAGCACACCGGGGAGCTGTTTTTT	CASSGAPGQHTGELFF
TRBV12-5	NA	NA	TRBJ2-7	TGTGCTAGTGGTTCCCCACCTGACAGGTTGGACTACGAGCAGTACTTC	CASGSPPDRLDYEQYF
TRBV9	NA	NA	TRBJ2-7	TGTGCCAGCAGCCAAGGGGGGTGGTTAGACGAGCAGTACTTC	CASSQGGWLDEQYF
TRBV15	NA	NA	TRBJ1-1	TGTGCCACCAGCCTGGAGGGGGGCAACATGAACACTGAAGCTTTCTTT	CATSLEGGNMNTEAFF
TRBV7-8	NA	NA	TRBJ1-5	TGTGCCAGCAGCGAGGGCAAACTTAGCAATCAGCCCCAGCATTTT	CASSEGKLSNQPQHF
TRBV5-8	NA	TRBD1	TRBJ2-2	TGTGCCAGCAGCCCTTCCGGGACAGGGGGACGGGACGAGCTGTTTTTT	CASSPSGTGGRDELFF
TRBV7-2	few	NA	TRBJ2-7	TGTGCCAGCAGCTTAGGAGTGGCCTCCTACGAGCAGTACTTC	CASSLGVASYEQYF
TRBV19	many	TRBD1	TRBJ2-1	TGTGCCAGTAGTATCTTCTTTCCGGGACAGGACAATGAGCAGTTCTTC	CASSIFFPGQDNEQFF
TRBV5-5	many	NA	TRBJ2-7	TGTGCCAGCAGCTTGGTCGGCAGGAGCTCCTACGAGCAGTACTTC	CASSLVGRSSYEQYF
TRBV29-1	few	NA	TRBJ1-2	TGCAGCGTTAGAGAGGGGCGATATGGCTACACCTTC	CSVREGRYGYTF
TRBV20-1	many	NA	TRBJ2-7	TGCAGTGCCAATAGCCTTTCATTGGGCGCAGGTAACGAGCAGTACTTC	CSANSLSLGAGNEQYF
TRBV4-3	many	TRBD2	TRBJ2-3	TGCGCCAGCAGACGAACAGGACTAGCGGGGGATGTGGATACGCAGTATTTT	CASRRTGLAGDVDTQYF
TRBV3-1	many	NA	TRBJ1-6	TGTGCCAGCAGCCCTACATTTAAGACCCCCAGGGATTCACCCCTCCACTTT	CASSPTFKTPRDSPLHF
TRBV7-9	NA	TRBD2	TRBJ2-3	TGTGCCAGCAGCTTTACCGGGGGGGGAGATACGCAGTATTTT	CASSFTGGGDTQYF
TRBV28	NA	NA	TRBJ1-5	TGTGCCAGCAGTACCGACAGGTTTAATAGCAATCAGCCCCAGCATTTT	CASSTDRFNSNQPQHF
TRBV7-8	NA	NA	TRBJ1-5	TGTGCCAGCGGCACAACGGCGGGGGGGGGACAGCCCCAGCATTTT	CASGTTAGGGQPQHF
TRBV6-5	once	NA	TRBJ1-2	TGTGCCACCGCGGAGAGACTGCTCTATGGCTACACCTTC	CATAERLLYGYTF
TRBV4-1	once	NA	TRBJ1-3	TGCGCCAGCAGCCCGAGATTTGGGTCTGGAAACACCATATATTTT	CASSPRFGSGNTIYF
TRBV7-2	NA	NA	TRBJ2-5	TGTGTCAGCAGCTCGCAGGGGAGCGGGGAGACCCAGTACTTC	CVSSSQGSGETQYF
TRBV9	few	NA	TRBJ2-5	TGTGCCAGCAGCGTAGGCGGGACGTTAACGGGGGAGACCCAGTACTTC	CASSVGGTLTGETQYF
TRBV25-1	NA	TRBD1	TRBJ2-2	TGTGCCAGCAGTGAATTACGGACAGGGCTAACCGGGGAGCTGTTTTTT	CASSELRTGLTGELFF
TRBV2	NA	NA	TRBJ1-1	TGTGCCAGCAGGGGGGACGGCCCAGGAGCTTTCTTT	CASRGDGPGAFF
TRBV7-6	many	NA	TRBJ1-6	TGTGCCAGCAGCCTTTCTGTTGATCACTATAATTCACCCCTCCACTTT	CASSLSVDHYNSPLHF
TRBV29-1	few	NA	TRBJ2-7	TGCAGCGTTGACGTGGAAAGCTCCTACGAGCAGTACTTC	CSVDVESSYEQYF
TRBV6-2/TRBV6-3	many	NA	TRBJ2-5	TGTGCCAGCAGGGCCACGGGCCTCGGTGGGGAGACCCAGTACTTC	CASRATGLGGETQYF
TRBV10-1	NA	NA	TRBJ1-2	TGCGCCAGCAGTGAAGGGGGAGTAAGCTATGGCTACACCTTC	CASSEGGVSYGYTF
TRBV5-1	many	NA	TRBJ2-1	TGCGCCAGCAGCTTGGGGGAACTAGAGCAGTTCTTC	CASSLGELEQFF
TRBV6-4	NA	NA	TRBJ1-1	TGTGCCAGCTACAGGGATCGCACTGAAGCTTTCTTT	CASYRDRTEAFF
TRBV29-1	many	NA	TRBJ2-3	TGCAGCGTTGAAGATATAGGGGGAGGGCTCAAGATTAGCACAGATACGCAGTATTTT	CSVEDIGGGLKISTDTQYF
TRBV6-5	many	NA	TRBJ2-7	TGTGCCAGCAGTTACTCGTCCACTAGCTCCTACGAGCAGTACTTC	CASSYSSTSSYEQYF
TRBV20-1	NA	NA	TRBJ2-7	TGCAGTGCTACAATTGACAGGGGAGGGTACGAGCAGTACTTC	CSATIDRGGYEQYF
TRBV27	many	NA	TRBJ1-5	TGTGCCAGCAGGGACGGACCAAATCAGCCCCAGCATTTT	CASRDGPNQPQHF
TRBV29-1	NA	NA	TRBJ2-1	TGCAGCGTTGTAGAGAATGAGCAGTTCTTC	CSVVENEQFF
TRBV7-9	NA	TRBD1	TRBJ2-5	TGTGCCAGCAGCTTAGACAGGGGAGAGGAGACCCAGTACTTC	CASSLDRGEETQYF
TRBV18	NA	TRBD1	TRBJ2-7	TGTGCCAGCTCATTCCGGATCGGGACAGGGGAATTTATCGACGAGCAGTACTTC	CASSFRIGTGEFIDEQYF
TRBV4-3	once	NA	TRBJ1-2	TGCGCCAGCAGCCAAGACCCGGGGGAAGACTATGGCTACACCTTC	CASSQDPGEDYGYTF
TRBV2	once	NA	TRBJ1-4	TGTGCCAGCACGCCCCTCGGGGAGGGTGAAAAACTGTTTTTT	CASTPLGEGEKLFF
TRBV2	once	TRBD1	TRBJ1-1	TGTGCCAGCAGGGGACAGGCGAACACTGAAGCTTTCTTT	CASRGQANTEAFF
TRBV19	NA	NA	TRBJ1-1	TGTGCCAGTAGTATGGGGACTAGCGGGTACACTGAAGCTTTCTTT	CASSMGTSGYTEAFF
TRBV15	once	NA	TRBJ2-7	TGTGCCACCCGAGGGGGGCTGGGCTACGAGCAGTACTTC	CATRGGLGYEQYF
TRBV29-1	many	TRBD1	TRBJ2-7	TGCAGCGTTGAAGATCGTCCCCCGGGACAGCAAACCTACGAGCAGTACTTC	CSVEDRPPGQQTYEQYF
TRBV20-1	NA	NA	TRBJ1-2	TGCAGTGCCGGGACTCATACGGATGGCTACACCTTC	CSAGTHTDGYTF
TRBV12-3/TRBV12-4	NA	NA	TRBJ1-6	TGTGCCAGCAGTGGACAGAATTCACCCCTCCACTTT	CASSGQNSPLHF
TRBV19	once	TRBD1	TRBJ2-3	TGTGCCAGTAGTCCCGACAGGGATCGGCGCACAGATACGCAGTATTTT	CASSPDRDRRTDTQYF
TRBV7-7	NA	NA	TRBJ2-7	TGTGCAACCCACCCGGGCACAACCTACGAGCAGTACTTC	CATHPGTTYEQYF
TRBV7-2	NA	NA	TRBJ1-2	TGTGCCAGCAGCCTCGGGCAGGGTAGTGGCTACACCTTC	CASSLGQGSGYTF
TRBV29-1	many	NA	TRBJ2-1	TGCAGCGTGGGGGGAGGATCCTACAATGAGCAGTTCTTC	CSVGGGSYNEQFF
TRBV10-3	NA	NA	TRBJ2-7	TGTGCCATCAGAGGGACATCTGGGGACGAGCAGTACTTC	CAIRGTSGDEQYF
TRBV9	NA	NA	TRBJ1-3	TGTGCCAGCAGCGTAGATGTCCAGGGACGAAACACCATATATTTT	CASSVDVQGRNTIYF
TRBV2	NA	NA	TRBJ2-1	TGTGCCAGCAGTGAAGGTTGGGCTAGCGAGCAGTTCTTT	CASSEGWASEQFF